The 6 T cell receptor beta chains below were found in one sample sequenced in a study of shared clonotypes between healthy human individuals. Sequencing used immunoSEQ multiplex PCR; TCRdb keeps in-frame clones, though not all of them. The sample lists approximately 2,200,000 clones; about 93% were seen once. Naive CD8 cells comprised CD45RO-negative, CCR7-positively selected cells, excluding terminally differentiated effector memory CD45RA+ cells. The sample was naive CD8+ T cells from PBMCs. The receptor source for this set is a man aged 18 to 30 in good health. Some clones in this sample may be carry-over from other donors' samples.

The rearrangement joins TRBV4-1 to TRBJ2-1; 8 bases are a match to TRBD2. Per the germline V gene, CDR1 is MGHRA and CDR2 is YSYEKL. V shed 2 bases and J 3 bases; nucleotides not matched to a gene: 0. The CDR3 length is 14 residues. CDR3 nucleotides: TGCGCCAGCAGCCAACTAGCGGGCTACAATGAGCAGTTCTTC. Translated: CASSQLAGYNEQFF.

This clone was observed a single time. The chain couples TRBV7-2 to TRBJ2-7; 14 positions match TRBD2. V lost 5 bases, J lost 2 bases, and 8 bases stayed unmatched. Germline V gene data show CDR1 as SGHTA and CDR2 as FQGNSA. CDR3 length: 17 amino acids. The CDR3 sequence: CASSRPTSGRDPYEQYF. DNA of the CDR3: TGTGCCAGCAGCCGCCCGACTAGCGGGAGGGATCCCTACGAGCAGTACTTC.

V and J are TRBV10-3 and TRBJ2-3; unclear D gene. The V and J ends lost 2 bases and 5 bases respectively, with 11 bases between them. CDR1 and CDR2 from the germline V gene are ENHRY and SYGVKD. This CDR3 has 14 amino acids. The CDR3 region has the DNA TGTGCCATCAGTGAGACCCGACTGGGAGATACGCAGTATTTT. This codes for CAISETRLGDTQYF.

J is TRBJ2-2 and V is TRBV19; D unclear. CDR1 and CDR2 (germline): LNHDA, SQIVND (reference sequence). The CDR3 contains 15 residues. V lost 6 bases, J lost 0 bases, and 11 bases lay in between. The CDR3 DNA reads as TGTGCCAGTAGCACAGTATTCCCGAACACCGGGGAGCTGTTTTTT. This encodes CASSTVFPNTGELFF.

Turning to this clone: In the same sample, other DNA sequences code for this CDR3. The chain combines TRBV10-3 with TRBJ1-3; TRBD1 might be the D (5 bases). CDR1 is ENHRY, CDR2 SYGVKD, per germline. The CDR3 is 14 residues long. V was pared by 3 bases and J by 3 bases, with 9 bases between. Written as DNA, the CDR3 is TGTGCCATCAGTGACAGAGACAGTGGAAACACCATATATTTT. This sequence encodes CAISDRDSGNTIYF.

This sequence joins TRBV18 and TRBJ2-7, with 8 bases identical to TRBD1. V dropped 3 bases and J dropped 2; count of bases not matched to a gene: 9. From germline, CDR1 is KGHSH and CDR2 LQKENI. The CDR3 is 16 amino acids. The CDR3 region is CASSPTPGQEPYEQYF. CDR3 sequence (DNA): TGTGCCAGCTCACCTACCCCGGGACAGGAACCCTACGAGCAGTACTTC.